The clone carrying this TCR beta chain has a count of ten or more. The antigen remains undetermined. TCRdb recomputed calls from the 5' RACE reads with MiXCR, one row per CDR3 protein. The sample has about 180,000 distinct CDR3 sequences; approximately 17% are singletons. From germline, CDR1 is DFQATT and CDR2 SNEGSKA (reference sequence). This CDR3 is built from 13 residues. V lost 5 bases, J lost 3 bases, and 13 bases lay in between. These data come from a study of T-cell memory formation after mild COVID-19. Overall study context: Largely, the TCR clusters proved donor specific. Study-wide points: CD8+ contracting clones occupied EMRA, while CD4+ ones occupied mainly CM and EM.

Specimen: PBMCs or a T cell subset sorted from them (not recorded which). The chain links TRBV20-1 to TRBJ1-2; D remains unclear. The origin of this receptor is a man between 18 and 29 years old who had mild COVID-19 (a few samples of this study predate the infection). Cell type and time point are not known. In DNA, the CDR3 is TGCAGTGCTGACCCGGCCGGGGACTATGGCTACACCTTC. Translating gives CSADPAGDYGYTF.